What follows are 27 T cell receptor beta chains derived from one specimen sequenced in a study of shared clonotypes between healthy human individuals. Here immunoSEQ multiplex PCR was the method, and the copy in TCRdb shows in-frame clones only, minus some. The table lists more than 1,200,000 clones, around 98.5% of them singletons. The sample comprised naive CD4+ T cells sorted from blood. The subset: CD45RA+ positively selected. These receptors came from a man aged 30 to 45 in good health.

The chain couples TRBV5-1 to TRBJ2-7, with 7 nucleotides matching TRBD2. V trimming: 2 bases; J trimming: 2 bases; junction bases outside the gene matches: 7. The CDR3 runs 15 residues. CDR1 and CDR2 from the germline V gene are SGHRS and YFSETQ. The DNA for the CDR3 is TGCGCCAGCAGCTTTGACGGGAGGAGGACCTACGAGCAGTACTTC. As protein: CASSFDGRRTYEQYF.

This clone was seen once. The CDR3 here is CASRGLGDSSYEQYF. CDR3 in DNA: TGTGCCAGCAGGGGCCTCGGTGACAGCTCCTACGAGCAGTACTTC. The V gene is TRBV6-5, the J gene TRBJ2-7; D is perhaps TRBD1 (5 bases). Germline values: CDR1 MNHEY, CDR2 SVGAGI. The ends were cut back, 6 bases at V and 0 bases at J, with 15 bases in the middle. The CDR3 spans 15 residues.

Notes on this clone: At the DNA level, this CDR3 is encoded by other sequences in the same sample as well. This chain links TRBV6-1 with TRBJ2-1; 11 bases fit TRBD2. The V segment lost 5 bases and the J segment 7 bases; nucleotides outside the gene matches: 7. The CDR3 runs 15 residues. Germline CDR1 and CDR2: MNHNS and SASEGT. The CDR3 DNA follows: TGTGCCAGCAGTACTCTAGCGGGAGGTTCGAATGAGCAGTTCTTC. It translates to CASSTLAGGSNEQFF.

The chain uses TRBV27 and TRBJ1-2, with 10 bases aligning to TRBD1. Germline lookup yields CDR1 MNHEY and CDR2 SMNVEV (reference sequence). The CDR3 is made up of 15 amino acids. Trimming cost V 8 bases and J 7 bases; bases outside gene matches: 13. DNA of the CDR3: TGTGCCAGCTTTTCCCCGACAGGGGGCGGACTTGGCTACACCTTC. As protein: CASFSPTGGGLGYTF.

This clone was counted a single time. V and J are TRBV7-2 and TRBJ2-6; D assignment may be TRBD1 or TRBD2 (5 bases each). This CDR3 comprises 18 residues. CDR1 and CDR2 (germline): SGHTA, FQGNSA. V was clipped by 4 bases and J by 3 bases, with 19 bases between them. Here the CDR3 DNA reads TGTGCCAGCAGCTACCAGCCGACCCAGGGACGTGGGGCCAACGTCCTGACTTTC. Translated, it gives CASSYQPTQGRGANVLTF.

This rearrangement joins TRBV10-3 to TRBJ1-4; D is uncertain. The CDR3 runs 15 residues. Trimming stripped 5 bases from V and 7 bases from J, with 17 bases between. Germline CDR1 ENHRY, CDR2 SYGVKD. CDR3 region: CAISSPERSGEKLFF. DNA of the CDR3: TGTGCCATCAGTTCCCCGGAGCGGTCGGGTGAAAAACTGTTTTTT.

The V gene is TRBV7-9, the J gene TRBJ2-5; TRBD2 might be the D (6 bases). This CDR3 is 15 amino acids long. Germline lookup yields CDR1 SEHNR and CDR2 FQNEAQ (reference sequence). The germline V and J ends were trimmed by 7 bases and 5 bases, with 20 bases remaining between them. The CDR3 DNA sequence: TGTGCCAGCACCCCCGGGACCCTCCGGGGGGAGACCCAGTACTTC. Protein sequence: CASTPGTLRGETQYF.

The gene calls are TRBV6-4 and TRBJ2-1; D unresolved. V was clipped by 8 bases and J by 9 bases, with 23 bases between them. CDR1 is MRHNA, CDR2 SNTAGT, per germline. The CDR3 extends over 15 amino acids. The CDR3 DNA reads as TGTGCCAGCTCCTGGCGAGACGACGAGGCTAGTGAGCAGTTCTTC. It translates to CASSWRDDEASEQFF.

V and J are TRBV9 and TRBJ2-5, with TRBD1 matching 8 bases. The last part of the DNA fits TRBJ2-7 better; the J call may be wrong. Germline lookup yields CDR1 SGDLS and CDR2 YYNGEE. The CDR3 runs to 14 residues. The DNA for the CDR3 is TGTGCCAGCAGCCCCCGACAGGGGAGCTACGAGCAGTACTTC. Its translation: CASSPRQGSYEQYF.

This clone was seen only a few times. The CDR3 DNA follows: TGTGCCAGCAGCTTAGGCGGCGGGAGCTCCTACAATGAGCAGTTCTTC. Its protein is CASSLGGGSSYNEQFF. V is TRBV11-3 and J is TRBJ2-1; 7 bases match TRBD2. CDR1 is SGHNT, CDR2 YENEEA, per germline. CDR3 length: 16 amino acids. V was clipped by 1 base and J by 0 bases; unmatched bases: 3.

As for this clone: This sample includes further DNA sequences coding for the same CDR3. This rearrangement joins TRBV7-9 to TRBJ2-7, with D unclear. The V end was cut by 5 bases, the J end by 5 bases, with 7 bases between. CDR3 length equals 11 residues. CDR1 is SEHNR, CDR2 FQNEAQ, per germline (reference sequence). The DNA of the CDR3 is TGTGCCAGCAGCCCTTTCCACGAGCAGTACTTC. Translation: CASSPFHEQYF.

The chain combines TRBV5-1 with TRBJ2-3; 10 nucleotides align to TRBD2. Germline-derived CDR1 and CDR2 are SGHRS and YFSETQ. CDR3 length equals 15 residues. V trimming: 5 bases; J trimming: 4 bases; junction bases outside the gene matches: 7. CDR3 bases: TGCGCCAGCAGATTCCTAGCGGGAGTTTCAGATACGCAGTATTTT. This translates into CASRFLAGVSDTQYF.

The rearrangement uses TRBV7-2 and TRBJ2-7; D may be TRBD1 (6 bases). V lost 4 bases to trimming and J lost 5 bases, with 18 bases between them. Germline-derived CDR1 and CDR2 are SGHTA and FQGNSA. The CDR3 consists of 15 residues. The DNA for the CDR3 is TGTGCCAGCAGCTCGAGTTCAGGGACAAGGCACGAGCAGTACTTC. Protein: CASSSSSGTRHEQYF.

This chain links TRBV10-3 with TRBJ1-3; D is uncertain. CDR3 size: 16 residues. V dropped 7 bases and J dropped 0 bases, with 16 bases sitting between them. Germline V gene sequence: CDR1 ENHRY, CDR2 SYGVKD. The CDR3 sequence: CAITSQLSTSGNTIYF. In DNA, the CDR3 is TGTGCCATCACGAGTCAGTTATCCACCTCTGGAAACACCATATATTTT.

The J gene is TRBJ1-4, the V gene TRBV23-1, with D perhaps matching TRBD1 (5 bases). TRBV23-1 is noted as an ORF with a role that remains uncertain. Trimming stripped 4 bases from V and 0 bases from J, with 15 bases between. The CDR3 is made up of 17 amino acids. This CDR3 is CASSPPGADSTNEKLFF. The CDR3 coding sequence is TGCGCCAGCAGTCCACCCGGGGCCGACTCAACTAATGAAAAACTGTTTTTT.

This sequence joins TRBV2 and TRBJ1-1; D might be TRBD1 (5 bases). The CDR3 has 12 amino acids. Germline V gene lookup returns CDR1 SNHLY and CDR2 FYNNEI. V dropped 6 bases and J dropped 8 bases, with 13 bases sitting between them. CDR3 region: CASRVDSSEAFF. The CDR3 DNA is TGTGCCAGCAGGGTTGACAGCTCCGAAGCTTTCTTT.

V is TRBV14 and J is TRBJ2-2; the match to TRBD2 covers 9 bases. The CDR3 totals 16 residues. After removal of 5 bases from V and 0 bases from J, the junction contained 4 bases not matched to a gene. CDR1 and CDR2 from the germline V gene are SGHDN and FVKESK. CDR3 sequence (DNA): TGTGCCAGCAGCTGGCGGACTAGCGCGAACACCGGGGAGCTGTTTTTT. It encodes CASSWRTSANTGELFF. Looking up the rest from reference TRBV14 and TRBJ2-2 gives the full variable domain: EAGVTQFPSHSVIEKGQTVTLRCDPISGHDNLYWYRRVMGKEIKFLLHFVKESKQDESGMPNNRFLAERTGGTYSTLKVQPAELEDSGVYFCASSWRTSANTGELFFGEGSRLTVL.

Comments on this clone: At the DNA level, this CDR3 is encoded by other sequences in the same sample as well. V usage is TRBV4-3 and J usage is TRBJ2-7; TRBD1 is a possible D gene (5 bases). CDR3 size: 15 residues. From germline, CDR1 is LGHNA and CDR2 YSLEER. Trimming shortened V by 0 bases and J by 5 bases, and 14 bases separated the two germline ends. CDR3 in DNA: TGCGCCAGCAGCCAAGAAGGTAGGGGTTTGAACGAGCAGTACTTC. As protein: CASSQEGRGLNEQYF.

The rearrangement joins TRBV14 to TRBJ2-7, with 9 bases fitting TRBD1. The CDR3 is 15 amino acids. The germline CDR1 and CDR2 sequences are SGHDN and FVKESK. V shed 6 bases, J shed 4 bases, and the junction held 10 bases outside the gene matches. CDR3 loop: CASSRGTGKVYEQYF. The CDR3 region has the DNA TGTGCCAGCAGTCGAGGGACAGGGAAAGTATACGAGCAGTACTTC.

The rearrangement uses TRBV5-4 and TRBJ2-7; D is undetermined. From germline, CDR1 is SGHNT and CDR2 YYREEE (reference sequence). Trimming pared 6 bases from V and 2 bases from J, leaving 21 bases between. This CDR3 is built from 16 residues. The CDR3 protein is CASNYAPGPGTYEQYF. DNA for the CDR3: TGTGCCAGCAACTATGCACCGGGCCCTGGGACCTACGAGCAGTACTTC.

This clone was recorded only once. The chain recombines TRBV30 with TRBJ1-5; a possible D gene is TRBD1 (5 bases). Germline CDR1 reads GTSNPN; CDR2 reads SVGIG (reference sequence). V was cut by 3 bases and J by 4 bases, with 13 bases left in between. The CDR3 length is 14 residues. CDR3 in DNA: TGTGCCTGGAGGATTACAGGTACTAATCAGCCCCAGCATTTT. This sequence encodes CAWRITGTNQPQHF.

The chain couples TRBV5-1 to TRBJ2-5; tentative D call: TRBD1 (6 bases). Germline CDR1 and CDR2: SGHRS and YFSETQ. This CDR3 is 14 amino acids long. The ends were cut back, 4 bases at V and 1 base at J, with 11 bases in the middle. The CDR3 DNA is TGCGCCAGCAGCCCCTGGGACACCCAAGAGACCCAGTACTTC. As protein: CASSPWDTQETQYF.

The chain joins TRBV6-5 to TRBJ2-1; D remains unclear. The CDR3 is made up of 16 amino acids. The germline V and J ends were trimmed by 0 bases and 0 bases, with 9 bases remaining between them. Looked up from germline, CDR1 is MNHEY and CDR2 is SVGAGI. The DNA for the CDR3 is TGTGCCAGCAGTTACTCGAGCTGGAGCTCCTACAATGAGCAGTTCTTC. It specifies CASSYSSWSSYNEQFF.

The rearrangement joins TRBV6-4 to TRBJ1-2, with D possibly matching TRBD1 (6 bases). CDR1 is MRHNA, CDR2 SNTAGT, per germline. The CDR3 contains 13 residues. Trimming took 6 bases from V and 9 from J, leaving 17 bases between them. The CDR3 spells CASRLGGHKSYTF. The CDR3 nucleotides read TGTGCCAGCAGACTTGGGGGCCACAAGAGCTACACCTTC.

V gene TRBV18 combines with J gene TRBJ1-4, with D possibly TRBD1 on 6 matching bases. The V gene lost 3 bases and the J gene lost 4 bases, with 12 bases spanning the gap. The V gene's germline CDR1 is KGHSH and CDR2 LQKENI. The CDR3 consists of 15 residues. The CDR3 spells CASSPWSGDNEKLFF. CDR3 nucleotides: TGTGCCAGCTCACCTTGGTCAGGGGATAATGAAAAACTGTTTTTT.

The chain uses TRBV11-2 and TRBJ2-7; D perhaps matches TRBD1 (5 bases). Trimming took off 6 bases at V and 2 bases at J, with 17 bases between the two ends. CDR3 length: 15 residues. Germline-derived CDR1 and CDR2 are SGHAT and FQNNGV. Written as DNA, the CDR3 is TGTGCCAGCAGTTCTACAGGTGCACTGACCTACGAGCAGTACTTC. It is translated as CASSSTGALTYEQYF.

The chain links TRBV28 to TRBJ2-1; 8 nucleotides agree with TRBD2. From germline, CDR1 is MDHEN and CDR2 SYDVKM. This CDR3 contains 15 residues. Trimming removed 7 bases from V and 6 bases from J; junction bases left unmatched: 11. The CDR3 DNA is TGTGCCAGCACTGCGGCGGGAGGAGGTAGCAATGAGCAGTTCTTC. It specifies CASTAAGGGSNEQFF.